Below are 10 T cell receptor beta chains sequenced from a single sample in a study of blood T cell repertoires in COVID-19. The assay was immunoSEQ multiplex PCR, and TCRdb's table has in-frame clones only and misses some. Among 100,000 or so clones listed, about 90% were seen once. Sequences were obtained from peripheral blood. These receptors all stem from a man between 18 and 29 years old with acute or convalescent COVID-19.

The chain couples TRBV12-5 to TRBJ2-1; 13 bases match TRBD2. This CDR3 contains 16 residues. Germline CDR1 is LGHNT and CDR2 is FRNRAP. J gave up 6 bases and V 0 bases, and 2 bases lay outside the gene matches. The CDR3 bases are TGTGCTAGTGGTTTGGTACTAGCGGGAGGGGCCAATGAGCAGTTCTTC. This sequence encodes CASGLVLAGGANEQFF.

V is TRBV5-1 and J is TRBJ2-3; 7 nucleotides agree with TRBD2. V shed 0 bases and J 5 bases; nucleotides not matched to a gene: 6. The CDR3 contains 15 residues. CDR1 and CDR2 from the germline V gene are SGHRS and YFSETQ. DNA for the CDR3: TGCGCCAGCAGCTTGGCTAGCGGAAGGGGAGATACGCAGTATTTT. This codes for CASSLASGRGDTQYF. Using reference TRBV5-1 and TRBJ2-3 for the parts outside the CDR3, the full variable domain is KAGVTQTPRYLIKTRGQQVTLSCSPISGHRSVSWYQQTPGQGLQFLFEYFSETQRNKGNFPGRFSGRQFSNSRSEMNVSTLELGDSALYLCASSLASGRGDTQYFGPGTRLTVL.

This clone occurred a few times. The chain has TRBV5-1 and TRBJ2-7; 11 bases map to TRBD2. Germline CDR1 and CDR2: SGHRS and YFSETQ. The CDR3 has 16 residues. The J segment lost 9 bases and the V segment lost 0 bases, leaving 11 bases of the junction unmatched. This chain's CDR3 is CASSLGGLAGGSWQYF. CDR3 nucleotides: TGCGCCAGCAGCTTGGGGGGTCTAGCGGGAGGTTCGTGGCAGTACTTC. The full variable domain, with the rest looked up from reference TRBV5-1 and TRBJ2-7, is KAGVTQTPRYLIKTRGQQVTLSCSPISGHRSVSWYQQTPGQGLQFLFEYFSETQRNKGNFPGRFSGRQFSNSRSEMNVSTLELGDSALYLCASSLGGLAGGSWQYFGPGTRLTVT.

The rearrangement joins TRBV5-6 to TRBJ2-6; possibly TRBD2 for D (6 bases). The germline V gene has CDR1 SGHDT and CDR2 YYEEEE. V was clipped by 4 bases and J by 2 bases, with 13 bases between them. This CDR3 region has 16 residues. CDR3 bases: TGTGCCAGCAGCCGGAGGGTAATCCCTGGGGCCAACGTCCTGACTTTC. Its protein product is CASSRRVIPGANVLTF.

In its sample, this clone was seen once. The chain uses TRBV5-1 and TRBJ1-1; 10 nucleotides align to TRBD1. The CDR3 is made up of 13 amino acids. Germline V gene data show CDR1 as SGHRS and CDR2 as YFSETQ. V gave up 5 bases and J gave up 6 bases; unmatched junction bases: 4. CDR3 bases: TGCGCCAGCAGGGGACAGGGGAAAGCTGAAGCTTTCTTT. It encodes CASRGQGKAEAFF. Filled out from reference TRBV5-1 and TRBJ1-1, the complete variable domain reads KAGVTQTPRYLIKTRGQQVTLSCSPISGHRSVSWYQQTPGQGLQFLFEYFSETQRNKGNFPGRFSGRQFSNSRSEMNVSTLELGDSALYLCASRGQGKAEAFFGQGTRLTVV.

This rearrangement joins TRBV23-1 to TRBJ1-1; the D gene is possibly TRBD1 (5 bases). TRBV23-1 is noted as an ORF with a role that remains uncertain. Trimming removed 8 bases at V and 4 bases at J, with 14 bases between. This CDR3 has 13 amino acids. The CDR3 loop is CASGTGATTEAFF. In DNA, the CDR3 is TGCGCCAGCGGAACAGGAGCTACCACTGAAGCTTTCTTT.

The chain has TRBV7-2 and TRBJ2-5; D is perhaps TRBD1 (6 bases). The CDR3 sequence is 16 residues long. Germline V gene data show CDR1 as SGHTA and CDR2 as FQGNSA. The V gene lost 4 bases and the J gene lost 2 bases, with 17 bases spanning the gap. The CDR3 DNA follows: TGTGCCAGCAGCTCTCCAGGGGCAGGGGATCAAGAGACCCAGTACTTC. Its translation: CASSSPGAGDQETQYF.

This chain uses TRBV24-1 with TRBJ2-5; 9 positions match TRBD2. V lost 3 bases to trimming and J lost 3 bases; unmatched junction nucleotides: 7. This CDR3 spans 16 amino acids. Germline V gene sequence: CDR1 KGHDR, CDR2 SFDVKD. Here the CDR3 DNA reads TGTGCCACCAGTGATACTAGCGGGCGCACAAAAGAGACCCAGTACTTC. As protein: CATSDTSGRTKETQYF.

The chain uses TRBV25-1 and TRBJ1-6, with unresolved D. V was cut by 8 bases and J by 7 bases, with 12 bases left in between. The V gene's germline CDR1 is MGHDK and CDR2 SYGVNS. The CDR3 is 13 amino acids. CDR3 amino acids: CASAWALNSPLHF. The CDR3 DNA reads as TGTGCCAGCGCTTGGGCCCTGAATTCACCCCTCCACTTT.

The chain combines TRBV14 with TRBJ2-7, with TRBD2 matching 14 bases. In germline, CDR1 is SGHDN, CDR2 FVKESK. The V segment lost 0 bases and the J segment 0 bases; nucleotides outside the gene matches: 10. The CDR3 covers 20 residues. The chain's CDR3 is CASSQDIAGTSGRSSYEQYF. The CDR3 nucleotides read TGTGCCAGCAGCCAAGATATCGCCGGGACTAGCGGGAGAAGCTCCTACGAGCAGTACTTC. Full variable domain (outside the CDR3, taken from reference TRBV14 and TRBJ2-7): EAGVTQFPSHSVIEKGQTVTLRCDPISGHDNLYWYRRVMGKEIKFLLHFVKESKQDESGMPNNRFLAERTGGTYSTLKVQPAELEDSGVYFCASSQDIAGTSGRSSYEQYFGPGTRLTVT.